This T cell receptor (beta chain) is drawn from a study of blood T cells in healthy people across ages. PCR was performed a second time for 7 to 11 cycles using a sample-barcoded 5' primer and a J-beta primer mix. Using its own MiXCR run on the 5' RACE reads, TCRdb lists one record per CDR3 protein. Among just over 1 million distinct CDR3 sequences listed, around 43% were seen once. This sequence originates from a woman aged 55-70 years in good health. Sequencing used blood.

CDR3 region: CAISDSGREDEQFF. In DNA, the CDR3 is TGTGCCATCAGTGATAGCGGAAGGGAGGATGAGCAGTTCTTC. The rearrangement joins TRBV10-3 to TRBJ2-1; a weak D match, TRBD2 (6 bases). In germline, CDR1 is ENHRY, CDR2 SYGVKD. This CDR3 is 14 amino acids long. Trimming removed 3 bases at V and 8 bases at J, with 14 bases between.